Listed below are T cell receptor beta chains from one sample, sequenced in a study of radiotherapy plus CTLA-4 blockade in lung cancer. Using immunoSEQ multiplex PCR, the repertoire was profiled, and TCRdb retains in-frame clones only, with some absent. The table has about 32,000 clones, 85% seen once. The sample in question was peripheral blood, obtained from a patient treated with radiotherapy plus ipilimumab. These receptors came from a human donor with non-small cell lung cancer who had stable disease on radiotherapy plus ipilimumab. Both conserved end residues are part of each CDR3. The D gene is left open where the match is weak. Rows may omit the clone size; those that give it use once, few, many or a size class.

j_call: TRBJ2-4; v_call: TRBV7-4; clone_size: .; cdr3_length: 14; d_call: .; cdr3_nt: TGTGCCAGCGACTGGGCAGGGGACGAAAACATTCAGTACTTC; cdr3_aa: CASDWAGDENIQYF
j_call: TRBJ2-3; v_call: TRBV19; clone_size: once; cdr3_length: 16; d_call: TRBD2; cdr3_nt: TGTGCCAGTAGTATTGGGCCTAGCGGGTTCACAGATACGCAGTATTTT; cdr3_aa: CASSIGPSGFTDTQYF
j_call: TRBJ1-5; v_call: TRBV7-2; clone_size: .; cdr3_length: 14; d_call: TRBD1; cdr3_nt: TGTGCCAGCAGCTTGGGACAGGGTAATCAGCCCCAGCATTTT; cdr3_aa: CASSLGQGNQPQHF
j_call: TRBJ1-1; v_call: TRBV6-5; clone_size: .; cdr3_length: 13; d_call: TRBD1; cdr3_nt: TGTGCCAGCCGACAGGGTCCCCACACTGAAGCTTTCTTT; cdr3_aa: CASRQGPHTEAFF
j_call: TRBJ2-5; v_call: TRBV9; clone_size: .; cdr3_length: 16; d_call: TRBD1; cdr3_nt: TGTGCCAGCAGCGTCCTGGACAGGGGCTCCCAAGAGACCCAGTACTTC; cdr3_aa: CASSVLDRGSQETQYF
j_call: TRBJ1-5; v_call: TRBV4-1; clone_size: .; cdr3_length: 15; d_call: TRBD1; cdr3_nt: TGCGCCAGCAGCCAAGACGGACAGGGGAATCAGCCCCAGCATTTT; cdr3_aa: CASSQDGQGNQPQHF
j_call: TRBJ2-5; v_call: TRBV7-6; clone_size: .; cdr3_length: 12; d_call: TRBD1; cdr3_nt: TGTGCCAGCAGCCCACCTGACAGGGCCCAGTACTTC; cdr3_aa: CASSPPDRAQYF
j_call: TRBJ2-1; v_call: TRBV5-1; clone_size: once; cdr3_length: 17; d_call: TRBD2; cdr3_nt: TGCGCCAGCAGCTTCCCCGGGGGACTAGCGGGAGGCCCTGAGCAGTTCTTC; cdr3_aa: CASSFPGGLAGGPEQFF
j_call: TRBJ2-7; v_call: TRBV20-1; clone_size: .; cdr3_length: 11; d_call: .; cdr3_nt: TGCAGTGCTAGACGGGATTCGGGGCAGTACTTC; cdr3_aa: CSARRDSGQYF
j_call: TRBJ2-7; v_call: TRBV7-6; clone_size: .; cdr3_length: 13; d_call: .; cdr3_nt: TGTGCCAGCAGCCCAGAACCAGGGTTCGAGCAGTACTTC; cdr3_aa: CASSPEPGFEQYF
j_call: TRBJ2-3; v_call: TRBV5-1; clone_size: .; cdr3_length: 16; d_call: TRBD1; cdr3_nt: TGCGCCAGCAGCTTGGGCGGGACAGGGGGCACAGATACGCAGTATTTT; cdr3_aa: CASSLGGTGGTDTQYF
j_call: TRBJ2-7; v_call: TRBV9; clone_size: few; cdr3_length: 15; d_call: .; cdr3_nt: TGTGCCAGCAGCGTAGGTTCAGGTCGTCCCTACGAGCAGTACTTC; cdr3_aa: CASSVGSGRPYEQYF
j_call: TRBJ1-1; v_call: TRBV6-6; clone_size: once; cdr3_length: 15; d_call: .; cdr3_nt: TGTGCCAGCAGTTACCTTCTGGGGGCGAGCACTGAAGCTTTCTTT; cdr3_aa: CASSYLLGASTEAFF
j_call: TRBJ2-3; v_call: TRBV15; clone_size: .; cdr3_length: 14; d_call: .; cdr3_nt: TGTGCCACCAGCGGGTACTTGGAGTCAGATACGCAGTATTTT; cdr3_aa: CATSGYLESDTQYF
j_call: TRBJ2-1; v_call: TRBV28; clone_size: .; cdr3_length: 14; d_call: .; cdr3_nt: TGTGCCAGCAGTCATGATGGGGGCAGGGGCCAGCAGTTCTTC; cdr3_aa: CASSHDGGRGQQFF
j_call: TRBJ1-1; v_call: TRBV19; clone_size: .; cdr3_length: 14; d_call: .; cdr3_nt: TGTGCCAGTAGTAAAGCGACAGCCGCCTTTGAAGCTTTCTTT; cdr3_aa: CASSKATAAFEAFF
j_call: TRBJ1-1; v_call: TRBV7-3; clone_size: .; cdr3_length: 17; d_call: TRBD1; cdr3_nt: TGTGCCAGCAGCTTAAACGGGGCAGGGGGTGGTCTCCGAAGAGCTTTCTTT; cdr3_aa: CASSLNGAGGGLRRAFF
j_call: TRBJ2-3; v_call: TRBV30; clone_size: once; cdr3_length: 18; d_call: TRBD2; cdr3_nt: TGTGCCTGGAGATCGAGGCTAGCGGGAGGATGGAGCACAGATACGCAGTATTTT; cdr3_aa: CAWRSRLAGGWSTDTQYF
j_call: TRBJ2-3; v_call: TRBV30; clone_size: once; cdr3_length: 15; d_call: TRBD2; cdr3_nt: TGTGCCTGGAACCGACTAGCGGGATACACAGATACGCAGTATTTT; cdr3_aa: CAWNRLAGYTDTQYF
j_call: TRBJ2-7; v_call: TRBV7-3; clone_size: .; cdr3_length: 14; d_call: TRBD2; cdr3_nt: TGTGCCAGCAGCTTAGCGGGAGGCCAATACGAGCAGTACTTC; cdr3_aa: CASSLAGGQYEQYF
j_call: TRBJ2-5; v_call: TRBV30; clone_size: .; cdr3_length: 12; d_call: TRBD2; cdr3_nt: TGTGCCTGGACCATAGCGGGGGAGACCCAGTACTTC; cdr3_aa: CAWTIAGETQYF
j_call: TRBJ2-3; v_call: TRBV7-9; clone_size: .; cdr3_length: 16; d_call: TRBD2; cdr3_nt: TGTGCCAGCAGCTCCGGGACTAGCGGGAGGAGAGATACGCAGTATTTT; cdr3_aa: CASSSGTSGRRDTQYF
j_call: TRBJ2-3; v_call: TRBV10-1; clone_size: .; cdr3_length: 14; d_call: TRBD2; cdr3_nt: TGCGCCAGCAGTGTTAGCGGGAGGTCTGATACGCAGTATTTT; cdr3_aa: CASSVSGRSDTQYF
j_call: TRBJ1-5; v_call: TRBV11-2; clone_size: .; cdr3_length: 13; d_call: TRBD1; cdr3_nt: TGTGCCAGCAGCCTCACGACAGGGGGGCCTCAGCATTTT; cdr3_aa: CASSLTTGGPQHF